Presented here are 25 T cell receptor beta chains from one specimen sequenced in a study of Ad26.COV2.S vaccination and SARS-CoV-2 variants. Produced via immunoSEQ multiplex PCR; TCRdb's table is partial and in-frame only. The sample has roughly 700,000 clones; roughly 90% are singletons. Regarding treatment: some 20 received Ad26.COV2.S at low or high dose, single or two shots; 5 received placebo; per-sample allocation not given. Sample collection was performed on day 63 after the first vaccine or placebo injection. The source material was peripheral blood, sampled in a trial of Ad26.COV2.S vaccine versus placebo. These receptor sequences come from a person aged 18 to 59 who received the Ad26.COV2.S COVID-19 vaccine or a placebo.

The CDR3 is CATSRVAGRYNQPQHF. In DNA, the CDR3 is TGTGCCACCAGCAGAGTGGCAGGGCGCTACAATCAGCCCCAGCATTTT. The rearrangement uses TRBV15 and TRBJ1-5; TRBD1 is a possible D gene (5 bases). The CDR3 contains 16 residues. CDR1 LNHNV and CDR2 YYDKDF come from the germline V gene (reference sequence). The germline V and J ends were trimmed by 1 base and 3 bases, with 13 bases remaining between them.

The chain employs TRBV19 and TRBJ2-7, with D possibly being TRBD1 (5 bases). V dropped 3 bases and J dropped 4 bases, with 13 bases sitting between them. Per germline, CDR1 LNHDA and CDR2 SQIVND (reference sequence). The CDR3 extends over 14 amino acids. The CDR3 loop reads CASSIRGAAYEQYF. For the CDR3, the DNA is TGTGCCAGTAGTATTCGTGGGGCGGCTTACGAGCAGTACTTC.

This clone was observed a handful of times. This same CDR3 is encoded by further DNA sequences in the sample. V gene TRBV5-1 combines with J gene TRBJ1-5; D gene uncertain. The length of the CDR3 is 15 residues. The V end lost 2 bases, the J end lost 0 bases, and 9 bases lay between the germline ends. Germline CDR1 reads SGHRS; CDR2 reads YFSETQ. CDR3 region: CASSFEGNSNQPQHF. CDR3 DNA: TGCGCCAGCAGCTTTGAAGGCAATAGCAATCAGCCCCAGCATTTT.

V and J are TRBV3-1 (or the pseudogene TRBV3-2) and TRBJ2-3, with D hard to call. The CDR3 runs to 16 residues. Germline CDR1 reads LGHDT; CDR2 reads YNNKEL (reference sequence). V was clipped by 1 base and J by 3 bases, with 14 bases between them. CDR3 sequence (DNA): TGTGCCAGCAGCCAAGGGGTAAGTCCTGCGACAGATACGCAGTATTTT. This encodes CASSQGVSPATDTQYF.

This clone has just a few counts. The genes are TRBV9 and TRBJ1-4; D call uncertain. Germline CDR1 SGDLS, CDR2 YYNGEE. This CDR3 is 13 amino acids long. Trimming stripped 0 bases from V and 7 bases from J, with 7 bases between. CDR3 sequence reads: CASSVGVGEKLFF. The CDR3 DNA follows: TGTGCCAGCAGCGTAGGGGTGGGTGAAAAACTGTTTTTT.

The chain links TRBV10-3 to TRBJ1-5; 7 nucleotides line up with TRBD1. The germline CDR1 and CDR2 sequences are ENHRY and SYGVKD. The CDR3 has 16 amino acids. The trim removed 0 bases at V and 11 bases at J, leaving 13 bases unmatched. The CDR3 bases are TGTGCCATCAGTGAGTCCGGGACAGCCCCCGGGGAGTCCCAGCATTTT. Its protein is CAISESGTAPGESQHF.

This rearrangement joins TRBV3-1 (or the pseudogene TRBV3-2) to TRBJ1-2; D perhaps matches TRBD1 (5 bases). The CDR3 loop spans 14 amino acids. The V and J ends lost 5 bases and 0 bases respectively, with 10 bases between them. Germline loops: CDR1 LGHDT, CDR2 YNNKEL (reference sequence). CDR3 protein: CASSAGAANYGYTF. CDR3 nucleotides: TGTGCCAGCAGCGCCGGGGCAGCTAACTATGGCTACACCTTC.

The rearrangement links TRBV24-1 to TRBJ2-7; D remains ambiguous. V lost 3 bases to trimming and J lost 2 bases, with 16 bases between them. The CDR3 is 16 residues long. CDR1 KGHDR and CDR2 SFDVKD come from the germline V gene. The CDR3 DNA reads as TGTGCCACCAGTGATACGGGTCCCCCCAAAACCTACGAGCAGTACTTC. This sequence encodes CATSDTGPPKTYEQYF.

This clone has a single count. The CDR3 spells CASTPASGGTQYF. The DNA of the CDR3 is TGTGCCAGTACGCCCGCTAGCGGTGGTACGCAGTATTTT. The chain carries TRBV11-2 and TRBJ2-3, with TRBD2 matching 7 bases. The trim removed 9 bases at V and 8 bases at J, leaving 11 bases unmatched. Germline V lookup: CDR1 SGHAT, CDR2 FQNNGV. This CDR3 is 13 amino acids long.

This sequence joins TRBV29-1 and TRBJ1-5, with 9 positions matching TRBD1. J was trimmed by 0 bases and V by 6 bases; bases with no gene match: 6. Germline-derived CDR1 and CDR2 are SQVTM and ANQGSEA. The CDR3 is made up of 15 amino acids. This chain's CDR3 is CSVSDRGGSNQPQHF. The DNA for the CDR3 is TGCAGCGTCTCGGACAGGGGTGGTAGCAATCAGCCCCAGCATTTT.

On this clone: This CDR3 is also generated by other DNA sequences in the sample. This rearrangement joins TRBV18 to TRBJ1-4; D gene ambiguous. The V gene lost 2 bases and the J gene lost 5 bases, with 6 bases spanning the gap. The length of the CDR3 is 13 residues. CDR1 and CDR2 (germline): KGHSH, LQKENI. The CDR3 here is CASSPDLNEKLFF. DNA of the CDR3: TGTGCCAGCTCACCAGATCTCAATGAAAAACTGTTTTTT.

The chain links TRBV7-8 to TRBJ1-1; perhaps TRBD1 as D (5 bases). V was cut by 5 bases and J by 11 bases, with 12 bases left in between. Germline V CDR1 and CDR2: SGHVS, FQNEAQ. The length of the CDR3 is 11 residues. In nucleotides, the CDR3 is TGTGCCAGCAGCAGAGGGACGATGGCTTTCTTT. It yields the protein CASSRGTMAFF.

The chain employs TRBV18 and TRBJ2-1; 9 bases are shared with TRBD1. The CDR3 covers 15 residues. With V trimmed by 3 bases and J by 5 bases, 5 bases remained unmatched. Germline-derived CDR1 and CDR2 are KGHSH and LQKENI. The CDR3 DNA reads TGTGCCAGCTCACCCTGGACAGGGGACCACAATGAGCAGTTCTTC. The encoded protein is CASSPWTGDHNEQFF.

The rearrangement joins TRBV7-2 to TRBJ2-4; 11 positions agree with TRBD2. J gave up 0 bases and V 5 bases, and 9 bases lay outside the gene matches. Germline CDR1 SGHTA, CDR2 FQGNSA. This CDR3 spans 18 amino acids. DNA for the CDR3: TGTGCCAGCAGCAAGACTAGCGGGACACCACTAGCCAAAAACATTCAGTACTTC. Encoded protein: CASSKTSGTPLAKNIQYF.

This chain joins TRBV5-6 and TRBJ1-5; possibly TRBD1 for D (5 bases). Germline V gene lookup returns CDR1 SGHDT and CDR2 YYEEEE. The CDR3 sequence is 14 residues long. V lost 1 base to trimming and J lost 7 bases, with 12 bases between them. As DNA, the CDR3 is TGTGCCAGCAGCTTGTACGGGGGTTGGCAGCCCCAGCATTTT. Amino acids: CASSLYGGWQPQHF.

The chain uses TRBV18 and TRBJ1-1; TRBD1 is a possible D gene (6 bases). The germline V and J ends were trimmed by 2 bases and 1 base, with 14 bases remaining between them. The germline CDR1 and CDR2 sequences are KGHSH and LQKENI. This CDR3 is built from 16 residues. CDR3 DNA sequence: TGTGCCAGCTCACCAAGCGCTGGGGGCAGGAACACTGAAGCTTTCTTT. This sequence encodes CASSPSAGGRNTEAFF.

The rearrangement links TRBV7-3 to TRBJ2-5; D is uncertain. Trimming took 5 bases from V and 4 from J, leaving 14 bases between them. Germline assignment: CDR1 SGHTA and CDR2 FQGTGA. The CDR3 length is 14 residues. CDR3 DNA: TGTGCCAGCAGCATAGGTGTGCAATCAGAGACCCAGTACTTC. Translated: CASSIGVQSETQYF.

This rearrangement joins TRBV6-6 to TRBJ2-6; the match to TRBD2 covers 8 bases. Germline V gene lookup returns CDR1 MNHNY and CDR2 SVGAGI (reference sequence). The V segment lost 5 bases and the J segment 0 bases; nucleotides outside the gene matches: 6. The CDR3 is 17 residues long. For the CDR3, the DNA is TGTGCCAGCAGTCGGGGTAGCGGGACCTCTGGGGCCAACGTCCTGACTTTC. Its translation: CASSRGSGTSGANVLTF.

J is TRBJ2-5 and V is TRBV10-1; 12 nucleotides match TRBD2. V shed 7 bases, J shed 4 bases, and the junction held 4 bases outside the gene matches. The CDR3 loop spans 14 amino acids. Per the germline V gene, CDR1 is WNHNN and CDR2 is SYGVQD (reference sequence). CDR3 sequence (DNA): TGCGCCAGCACCCCGGGACTAGCGGGAGAGACCCAGTACTTC. Its translation is CASTPGLAGETQYF.

The chain joins TRBV5-1 to TRBJ1-1, with D maybe TRBD1 (5 bases). Trimming cost V 5 bases and J 7 bases, with 12 bases left between them. The CDR3 is 12 residues long. Germline-derived CDR1 and CDR2 are SGHRS and YFSETQ. The CDR3: CASSFGGVEAFF. The CDR3 nucleotides are TGCGCCAGCAGTTTCGGAGGGGTTGAAGCTTTCTTT.

This rearrangement joins TRBV7-9 to TRBJ2-7; D not resolved. This CDR3 comprises 13 residues. In germline, CDR1 is SEHNR, CDR2 FQNEAQ (reference sequence). The V end lost 0 bases, the J end lost 2 bases, and 5 bases lay between the germline ends. This CDR3 is CASSLASPYEQYF. The CDR3 coding sequence is TGTGCCAGCAGCTTAGCTTCCCCCTACGAGCAGTACTTC.

About this clone itself: The same CDR3 also results from other DNA sequences found in this sample. The chain is built from TRBV18 and TRBJ1-1, with 7 nucleotides matching TRBD1. Looked up from germline, CDR1 is KGHSH and CDR2 is LQKENI. V was clipped by 2 bases and J by 5 bases; unmatched bases: 2. The CDR3 sequence is 13 residues long. The CDR3 DNA sequence: TGTGCCAGCTCACCATCGACAGGGACTGAAGCTTTCTTT. Amino acids: CASSPSTGTEAFF. Full variable domain (rest looked up from reference TRBV18 and TRBJ1-1): NAGVMQNPRHLVRRRGQEARLRCSPMKGHSHVYWYRQLPEEGLKFMVYLQKENIIDESGMPKERFSAEFPKEGPSILRIQQVVRGDSAAYFCASSPSTGTEAFFGQGTRLTVV.

V gene TRBV30 combines with J gene TRBJ1-5, with D perhaps TRBD1 (5 bases). Trimming shortened V by 2 bases and J by 4 bases, and 15 bases separated the two germline ends. The CDR3 is 15 amino acids. Germline V gene data show CDR1 as GTSNPN and CDR2 as SVGIG (reference sequence). CDR3 protein: CAWSKSARGNQPQHF. In DNA form, the CDR3 reads TGTGCCTGGAGTAAGTCGGCTAGGGGTAATCAGCCCCAGCATTTT.

This clone appeared once. J is TRBJ2-3 and V is TRBV7-8; D perhaps matches TRBD1 (6 bases). The CDR3 has 16 amino acids. The germline gives CDR1 SGHVS, CDR2 FQNEAQ. Trimming pared 3 bases from V and 1 base from J, leaving 14 bases between. The CDR3 DNA reads TGTGCCAGCAGCTTTCCCGGGGCAGGGGGCACAGATACGCAGTATTTT. This codes for CASSFPGAGGTDTQYF.

The rearrangement joins TRBV2 to TRBJ1-5; no clear D gene. Germline V gene sequence: CDR1 SNHLY, CDR2 FYNNEI. The CDR3 is 15 residues long. Deletions cut 5 bases from V and 0 bases from J, with 11 bases between. CDR3 amino acids: CASSRPGFSNQPQHF. The CDR3 DNA follows: TGTGCCAGCAGTCGGCCAGGCTTTAGCAATCAGCCCCAGCATTTT.